Listed below are T cell receptor beta chains from one sample, sequenced in a study of T cell responses to AZD1222 COVID-19 vaccine. Repertoires were generated with immunoSEQ multiplex PCR, while TCRdb's copy carries only in-frame clones and drops some. The repertoire consists of 110,000 or so clones, with about 93% occurring once and the leading ten covering just over 4%. Sequenced here: peripheral blood, sampled 28 days after the second dose of the MenACWY control vaccine. These receptors originate from an adult who received the MenACWY meningococcal vaccine as a control. The CDR3 runs from the conserved cysteine through the conserved F or W. The D gene is left open where the match is weak. The size of a clone is reported for some rows only, either as once, few or many, or as a class for expanded clones.

>15|TRBV9|TRBJ2-1|TRBD1|-
CASSVAATGVNEQFF
TGTGCCAGCAGCGTAGCAGCGACAGGGGTCAATGAGCAGTTCTTC
>16|TRBV18|TRBJ2-6|-|-
CASSPPKGDGANVLTF
TGTGCCAGCTCACCACCGAAGGGTGATGGGGCCAACGTCCTGACTTTC
>17|TRBV15|TRBJ1-3|TRBD1|-
CATSSTLSGTEKNTIYF
TGTGCCACCAGCAGCACACTTTCCGGGACAGAGAAAAACACCATATATTTT
>13|TRBV28|TRBJ1-1|-|-
CASSSAGNTEAFF
TGTGCCAGCAGTTCCGCGGGGAACACTGAAGCTTTCTTT
>15|TRBV19|TRBJ1-4|-|-
CASSDTGPMNEKLFF
TGTGCCAGTAGTGATACAGGACCGATGAATGAAAAACTGTTTTTT
>15|TRBV6-4|TRBJ1-5|TRBD1|-
CASSDGTGLNQPQHF
TGTGCCAGCAGTGACGGGACAGGGTTGAATCAGCCCCAGCATTTT
>15|TRBV5-8|TRBJ1-5|-|-
CASSLGGFQDQPQHF
TGTGCCAGCAGCTTGGGAGGGTTCCAGGATCAGCCCCAGCATTTT
>11|TRBV12-3/TRBV12-4|TRBJ1-2|-|once
CASSPLPPGTF
TGTGCCAGCAGTCCCCTACCCCCTGGCACCTTC
>15|TRBV5-1|TRBJ2-7|TRBD2|-
CASSFGLAGGYEQYF
TGCGCCAGCAGCTTCGGACTAGCGGGAGGCTACGAGCAGTACTTC
>16|TRBV5-8|TRBJ1-3|-|once
CASSLEGLVSGNTIYF
TGTGCCAGCAGCTTGGAGGGACTGGTCTCTGGAAACACCATATATTTT
>15|TRBV28|TRBJ2-1|TRBD2|-
CASSLAAGDYNEQFF
TGTGCCAGCTCCCTAGCAGCGGGGGATTACAATGAGCAGTTCTTC
>17|TRBV28|TRBJ2-5|-|-
CASTPYRSIAFTETQYF
TGTGCCAGCACCCCTTACCGGAGTATAGCTTTTACCGAGACCCAGTACTTC
>12|TRBV30|TRBJ1-1|-|-
CAWSVTDTEAFF
TGTGCCTGGAGTGTAACAGACACTGAAGCTTTCTTT
>15|TRBV7-6|TRBJ2-5|-|-
CASSSRLPPPKTQYF
TGTGCCAGCAGTTCCCGGCTACCGCCTCCAAAGACCCAGTACTTC
>14|TRBV7-2|TRBJ1-1|TRBD1|-
CASSLRQGDTEAFF
TGTGCCAGCAGCCTGAGACAGGGTGACACTGAAGCTTTCTTT
>14|TRBV27|TRBJ1-4|-|-
CASSFLGAEEKLFF
TGTGCCAGCAGCTTCCTTGGCGCGGAGGAAAAACTGTTTTTT
>15|TRBV18|TRBJ2-1|TRBD2|-
CASSPGLAGVYEQFF
TGTGCCAGCTCACCCGGACTAGCGGGAGTTTATGAGCAGTTCTTC
>16|TRBV3-1/TRBV3-2|TRBJ2-3|TRBD2|-
CASSQGLGTSSDTQYF
TGTGCCAGCAGCCAAGGACTAGGGACTAGCTCAGATACGCAGTATTTT
>13|TRBV5-4|TRBJ2-5|-|-
CASSLSQAETQYF
TGTGCCAGCAGCTTGTCCCAGGCGGAGACCCAGTACTTC
>16|TRBV18|TRBJ2-5|TRBD1|-
CASSPAHGQGAETQYF
TGTGCCAGCTCACCCGCACACGGACAGGGTGCAGAGACCCAGTACTTC
>15|TRBV4-1|TRBJ1-2|-|-
CASSPEWGAVPGYTF
TGCGCCAGCAGCCCGGAATGGGGCGCCGTCCCTGGCTACACCTTC
>14|TRBV5-6|TRBJ1-5|-|once
CASSLGGSNQPQHF
TGTGCCAGCAGCTTGGGGGGTAGCAATCAGCCCCAGCATTTT
>16|TRBV9|TRBJ2-1|-|once
CASSVNARGTYNEQFF
TGTGCCAGCAGCGTGAACGCGCGGGGTACCTACAATGAGCAGTTCTTC
>15|TRBV5-4|TRBJ2-3|-|-
CASSLTGSTTDTQYF
TGTGCCAGCAGCTTGACGGGTAGTACCACAGATACGCAGTATTTT
>14|TRBV9|TRBJ1-6|-|-
CASSAATPNSPLHF
TGTGCCAGCAGCGCAGCGACACCTAATTCACCCCTCCACTTT
>14|TRBV18|TRBJ2-3|-|-
CASSPPPSTDTQYF
TGTGCCAGCTCACCACCCCCTAGCACAGATACGCAGTATTTT
>15|TRBV29-1|TRBJ2-3|-|-
CSVDPQQGLTDTQYF
TGCAGCGTTGACCCTCAACAGGGTTTGACAGATACGCAGTATTTT
>16|TRBV6-2/TRBV6-3|TRBJ2-1|TRBD2|-
CASSYVLAGGFNEQFF
TGTGCCAGCAGTTATGTTCTAGCGGGAGGATTCAATGAGCAGTTCTTC